One sample yielded the 26 T cell receptor beta chains listed below, sequenced in a study of coeliac disease. Assay: immunoSEQ multiplex PCR; the TCRdb copy retains only in-frame clones and omits some. The table shows about 3,000 clones, with 63% occurring only once. Sequences were obtained from lymphocytes from the gut lamina propria. These receptors were collected from a woman aged 50 to 60 without celiac disease.

J is TRBJ2-3 and V is TRBV7-2; 7 bases fit TRBD2. CDR3 length equals 15 residues. V shed 5 bases and J 0 bases; nucleotides not matched to a gene: 5. Germline V gene lookup returns CDR1 SGHTA and CDR2 FQGNSA. In nucleotides, the CDR3 is TGTGCCAGCAGCGGGGACTACCTCAGCACAGATACGCAGTATTTT. Amino acid sequence: CASSGDYLSTDTQYF.

The V and J genes are TRBV4-1 and TRBJ2-3; possible D gene TRBD2, 6 bases. This CDR3 region has 15 residues. V lost 3 bases, J lost 8 bases, and 18 bases lay in between. Germline values: CDR1 MGHRA, CDR2 YSYEKL. In DNA form, the CDR3 reads TGCGCCAGCAGCCACCCTAAAGGGGCTAGCGCTACGCAGTATTTT. The encoded protein is CASSHPKGASATQYF.

The chain joins TRBV18 to TRBJ2-7; possibly TRBD1 for D (5 bases). Trimming shortened V by 2 bases and J by 3 bases, and 11 bases separated the two germline ends. The CDR3 runs to 14 residues. The V gene's germline CDR1 is KGHSH and CDR2 LQKENI. The chain's CDR3 is CASSPGSGIYEQYF. The CDR3 DNA follows: TGTGCCAGCTCACCAGGGTCAGGGATCTACGAGCAGTACTTC.

This clone was found a few times. The chain uses TRBV25-1 and TRBJ2-7, with D possibly TRBD1 on 6 matching bases. Between the trimmed V and J ends, which lost 5 bases and 7 bases, there was a span of 18 bases. Germline V gives CDR1 MGHDK, CDR2 SYGVNS. The CDR3 sequence is 14 residues long. The CDR3 DNA reads as TGTGCCAGCAGTCCCCTGTGGGGGCGAGGGGAGCAGTACTTC. It yields the protein CASSPLWGRGEQYF.

For this clone: Other nucleotide sequences from this sample produce the same CDR3. The DNA for the CDR3 is TGTGCCAGCAGCTTAGGTCAGGGGAGCACTGAAGCTTTCTTT. It codes for CASSLGQGSTEAFF. The chain links TRBV7-9 to TRBJ1-1, with D tentatively TRBD1 (6 bases). The germline V and J ends were trimmed by 1 base and 4 bases, with 10 bases remaining between them. The CDR3 totals 14 residues. Germline V CDR1 and CDR2: SEHNR, FQNEAQ (reference sequence).

This clone was detected only once. This CDR3 is CASSDFGGNGNIQYF. The CDR3 DNA sequence: TGTGCCAGCAGTGATTTCGGGGGGAACGGAAACATTCAGTACTTC. The chain combines TRBV6-1 with TRBJ2-4; 7 bases are shared with TRBD2. The CDR3 is 15 residues long. Unmatched junction bases numbered 8, after V lost 3 bases and J lost 6 bases. Germline assignment: CDR1 MNHNS and CDR2 SASEGT.

This chain joins TRBV30 and TRBJ2-7; 11 bases align to TRBD2. The V segment lost 2 bases and the J segment 4 bases; nucleotides outside the gene matches: 4. Germline CDR1 GTSNPN, CDR2 SVGIG (reference sequence). This CDR3 region has 14 residues. CDR3 loop: CAWSKGLAAYEQYF. The CDR3 DNA is TGTGCCTGGAGTAAGGGACTAGCGGCGTACGAGCAGTACTTC.

The chain joins TRBV7-2 to TRBJ2-7; 7 bases fit TRBD2. Germline V gene lookup returns CDR1 SGHTA and CDR2 FQGNSA. CDR3 length: 14 amino acids. Losses at the gene ends were 3 bases for V and 9 bases for J; bases not matched to a gene: 11. CDR3 sequence (DNA): TGTGCCAGCAGCTTCAGAAGCGGGGACCCCGGGCAGTACTTC. Its translation is CASSFRSGDPGQYF.

This chain joins TRBV7-2 and TRBJ1-6; a possible D gene is TRBD1 (5 bases). Germline V gene data show CDR1 as SGHTA and CDR2 as FQGNSA. The CDR3 contains 14 residues. Trimming cost V 1 base and J 10 bases, with 11 bases left between them. Here the CDR3 DNA reads TGTGCCAGCAGCTTAGTTGGGGGAGGCTCACCCCTCCACTTT. This translates into CASSLVGGGSPLHF.

This clone qualifies as medium-sized (0.01 to 0.1%). V and J are TRBV19 and TRBJ1-6; D possibly corresponds to TRBD1 (5 bases). V lost 6 bases and J 1 base, leaving 13 bases between the germline ends. This CDR3 has 16 amino acids. The germline gives CDR1 LNHDA, CDR2 SQIVND (reference sequence). The DNA for the CDR3 is TGTGCCAGTAGGCCAGGGATCTCGTCCTATAATTCACCCCTCCACTTT. Amino acid sequence: CASRPGISSYNSPLHF.

As regards this clone: Other DNA sequences in this specimen translate into the identical CDR3. This chain uses TRBV18 with TRBJ1-1; 8 bases are a match to TRBD1. CDR3 length: 13 amino acids. Germline CDR1 reads KGHSH; CDR2 reads LQKENI. Losses at the gene ends were 6 bases for V and 5 bases for J; bases not matched to a gene: 5. The CDR3 sequence is CASSRTGNTEAFF. The CDR3 coding sequence is TGTGCCAGCTCCAGGACAGGGAATACTGAAGCTTTCTTT.

This clone was picked up a small number of times. The chain couples TRBV14 to TRBJ1-1; D unclear. V was trimmed by 5 bases and J by 7 bases, leaving 8 bases between them. Germline values: CDR1 SGHDN, CDR2 FVKESK. This CDR3 is built from 11 residues. CDR3 protein: CASSSYSEAFF. CDR3 nucleotide sequence: TGTGCCAGCAGCTCATACAGTGAAGCTTTCTTT.

The chain carries TRBV6-1 and TRBJ2-2; 9 bases map to TRBD1. The CDR3 covers 14 residues. Trimming cost V 11 bases and J 5 bases; bases outside gene matches: 9. Germline V gene data show CDR1 as MNHNS and CDR2 as SASEGT. The CDR3 loop reads CAATGGARTGELFF. CDR3 coding DNA: TGTGCCGCCACAGGGGGCGCTCGGACCGGGGAGCTGTTTTTT.

This clone is classed as medium-sized. The same CDR3 also results from other DNA sequences found in this sample. The rearrangement links TRBV12-5 to TRBJ1-3, with D perhaps TRBD1 (5 bases). Trimming removed 3 bases at V and 0 bases at J, with 6 bases between. In germline, CDR1 is LGHNT, CDR2 FRNRAP. The CDR3 covers 14 residues. The CDR3 coding sequence is TGTGCTAGTGGTTTAGGGGTCTCTGGAAACACCATATATTTT. Translated, it gives CASGLGVSGNTIYF.

The genes are TRBV11-2 and TRBJ1-2; a weak D match, TRBD1 (6 bases). V lost 0 bases and J lost 7, with 12 bases in between. CDR3 length: 14 residues. Germline V gene data show CDR1 as SGHAT and CDR2 as FQNNGV. CDR3 nucleotide sequence: TGTGCCAGCAGCTTAGAGGCGGGGGCGTTTGGCTACACCTTC. It encodes CASSLEAGAFGYTF.

The J gene is TRBJ2-3, the V gene TRBV5-1; 7 nucleotides agree with TRBD2. Per germline, CDR1 SGHRS and CDR2 YFSETQ. The V and J ends lost 0 bases and 0 bases, in that order; junction bases with no gene match: 10. The CDR3 covers 18 residues. The CDR3 DNA follows: TGCGCCAGCAGCTTGGTGCCCTCCAGCGGGGAGAGCACAGATACGCAGTATTTT. Translated, it gives CASSLVPSSGESTDTQYF. Combining the CDR3 with reference TRBV5-1 and TRBJ2-3 gives the whole variable domain KAGVTQTPRYLIKTRGQQVTLSCSPISGHRSVSWYQQTPGQGLQFLFEYFSETQRNKGNFPGRFSGRQFSNSRSEMNVSTLELGDSALYLCASSLVPSSGESTDTQYFGPGTRLTVL.

In its sample, this clone was seen once. The chain couples TRBV19 to TRBJ1-2, with 7 bases lining up with TRBD1. The V gene's germline CDR1 is LNHDA and CDR2 SQIVND (reference sequence). J was trimmed by 2 bases and V by 3 bases; bases with no gene match: 6. This CDR3 spans 15 amino acids. CDR3 region: CASSISGQSNYGYTF. The CDR3 nucleotides read TGTGCCAGTAGTATTTCGGGACAGTCGAACTATGGCTACACCTTC.

The chain recombines TRBV18 with TRBJ1-2; TRBD1 matches at 8 bases. Germline V gene sequence: CDR1 KGHSH, CDR2 LQKENI. The CDR3 sequence is 15 residues long. V trimming: 6 bases; J trimming: 0 bases; junction bases outside the gene matches: 6. The CDR3 DNA reads TGTGCCAGCTCTCCCCGGGACAGGACTAACTATGGCTACACCTTC. Translating gives CASSPRDRTNYGYTF.

The V call is TRBV6-1, the J call TRBJ2-7; D not resolved. Germline V gives CDR1 MNHNS, CDR2 SASEGT. Deletions cut 1 base from V and 0 bases from J, with 10 bases between. The CDR3 spans 15 residues. CDR3 loop: CASSEDPVNSYEQYF. The CDR3 DNA is TGTGCCAGCAGTGAAGACCCAGTAAACTCCTACGAGCAGTACTTC.

This clone is termed large. Within the sample, other DNA sequences also encode this same CDR3. The chain employs TRBV5-6 and TRBJ2-1; a weak D match, TRBD1 (5 bases). CDR1 is SGHDT, CDR2 YYEEEE, per germline. The length of the CDR3 is 13 residues. As DNA, the CDR3 is TGTGTCTCGTGGGGCGGTACTTTCAATGAGCAGTTCTTC. Protein: CVSWGGTFNEQFF.

This sequence joins TRBV19 and TRBJ1-5; D gene uncertain. The germline V gene encodes CDR1 LNHDA and CDR2 SQIVND (reference sequence). The CDR3 runs 14 residues. The germline V and J ends were trimmed by 8 bases and 2 bases, with 13 bases remaining between them. The DNA for the CDR3 is TGTGCCAGTCTGCCACACAGAGGCAATCAGCCCCAGCATTTT. Its translation: CASLPHRGNQPQHF.

The chain couples TRBV30 to TRBJ1-2; 7 bases line up with TRBD1. V gave up 5 bases and J gave up 8 bases; unmatched junction bases: 11. The CDR3 loop spans 13 amino acids. Per germline, CDR1 GTSNPN and CDR2 SVGIG (reference sequence). The CDR3 reads CAWAGQRPGGYTF. DNA for the CDR3: TGTGCCTGGGCGGGACAGAGGCCAGGGGGCTACACCTTC.

The chain joins TRBV30 to TRBJ1-2; no definite D call. CDR3 length: 13 residues. The ends were cut back, 2 bases at V and 7 bases at J, with 14 bases in the middle. Germline CDR1 is GTSNPN and CDR2 is SVGIG (reference sequence). This chain's CDR3 is CAWSLNQRLGYTF. CDR3 DNA: TGTGCCTGGAGTCTGAACCAGAGGCTTGGCTACACCTTC.

In its sample, this clone was seen a few times. The chain uses TRBV12-5 and TRBJ2-7, with 9 bases aligning to TRBD1. Germline V gene sequence: CDR1 LGHNT, CDR2 FRNRAP. V was clipped by 2 bases and J by 3 bases; unmatched bases: 5. This CDR3 spans 15 amino acids. As DNA, the CDR3 is TGTGCTAGTGGTTTGCCGGGACAGGGATTCTACGAGCAGTACTTC. Translation: CASGLPGQGFYEQYF.

This clone was observed a few times. The V gene is TRBV5-1, the J gene TRBJ1-1; D perhaps matches TRBD1 (6 bases). V lost 3 bases and J 5 bases, leaving 11 bases between the germline ends. Germline V gene lookup returns CDR1 SGHRS and CDR2 YFSETQ. The CDR3 contains 13 residues. CDR3 sequence reads: CASSSQGGTEAFF. In DNA, the CDR3 is TGCGCCAGCAGCTCACAGGGTGGGACTGAAGCTTTCTTT.

The chain carries TRBV28 and TRBJ2-2, with TRBD1 identical over 8 bases. Per the germline V gene, CDR1 is MDHEN and CDR2 is SYDVKM. V gave up 2 bases and J gave up 6 bases; unmatched junction bases: 5. This CDR3 spans 15 amino acids. The DNA of the CDR3 is TGTGCCAGCAGTTTACTCAGGGGGCGTCCCGGGGAGCTGTTTTTT. Translation gives CASSLLRGRPGELFF.